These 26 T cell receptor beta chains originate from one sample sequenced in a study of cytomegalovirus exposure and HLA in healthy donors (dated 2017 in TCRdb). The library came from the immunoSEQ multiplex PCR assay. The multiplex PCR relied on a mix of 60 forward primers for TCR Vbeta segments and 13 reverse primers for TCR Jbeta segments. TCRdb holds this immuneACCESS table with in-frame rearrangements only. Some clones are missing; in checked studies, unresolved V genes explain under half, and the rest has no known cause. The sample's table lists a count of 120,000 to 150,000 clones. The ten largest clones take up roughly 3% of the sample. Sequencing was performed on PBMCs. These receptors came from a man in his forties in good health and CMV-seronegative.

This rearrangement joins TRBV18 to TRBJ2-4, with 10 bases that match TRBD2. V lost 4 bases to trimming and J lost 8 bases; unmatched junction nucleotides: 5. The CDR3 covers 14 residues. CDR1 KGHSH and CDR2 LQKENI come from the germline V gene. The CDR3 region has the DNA TGTGCCAGCTCACAGGCTAGCGGGGGAGACATTCAGTACTTC. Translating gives CASSQASGGDIQYF.

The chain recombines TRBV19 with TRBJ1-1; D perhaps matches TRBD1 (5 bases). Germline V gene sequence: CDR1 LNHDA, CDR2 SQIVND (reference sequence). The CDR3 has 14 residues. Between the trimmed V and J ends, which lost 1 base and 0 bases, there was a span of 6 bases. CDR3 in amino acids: CASSIGRVNTEAFF. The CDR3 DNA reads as TGTGCCAGTAGTATAGGCAGGGTGAACACTGAAGCTTTCTTT.

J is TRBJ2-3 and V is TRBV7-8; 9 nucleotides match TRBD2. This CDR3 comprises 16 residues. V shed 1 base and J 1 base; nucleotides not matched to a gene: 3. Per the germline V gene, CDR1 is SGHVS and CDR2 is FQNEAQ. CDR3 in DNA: TGTGCCAGCAGCTTAGGAGCTAGCGGGGGCACAGATACGCAGTATTTT. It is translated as CASSLGASGGTDTQYF.

The CDR3 region has the DNA TGTGCCAGCACCACCTCGGGTAGGTTCGAGCAGTACTTC. Protein sequence: CASTTSGRFEQYF. J is TRBJ2-7 and V is TRBV28; unclear D gene. V was clipped by 7 bases and J by 6 bases, with 16 bases between them. There are 13 residues in the CDR3. Germline CDR1 MDHEN, CDR2 SYDVKM.

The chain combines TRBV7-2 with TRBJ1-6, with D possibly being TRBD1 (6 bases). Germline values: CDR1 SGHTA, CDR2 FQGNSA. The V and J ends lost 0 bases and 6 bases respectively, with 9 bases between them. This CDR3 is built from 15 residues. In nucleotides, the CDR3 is TGTGCCAGCAGCTTAGCTGGGGGCGGTAATTCACCCCTCCACTTT. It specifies CASSLAGGGNSPLHF.

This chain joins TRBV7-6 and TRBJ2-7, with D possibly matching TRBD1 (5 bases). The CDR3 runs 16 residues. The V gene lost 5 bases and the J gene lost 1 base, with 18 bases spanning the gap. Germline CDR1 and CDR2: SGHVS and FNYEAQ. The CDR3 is CASSLTFRDRSYEQYF. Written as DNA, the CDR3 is TGTGCCAGCAGCCTAACTTTTAGAGACAGATCCTACGAGCAGTACTTC.

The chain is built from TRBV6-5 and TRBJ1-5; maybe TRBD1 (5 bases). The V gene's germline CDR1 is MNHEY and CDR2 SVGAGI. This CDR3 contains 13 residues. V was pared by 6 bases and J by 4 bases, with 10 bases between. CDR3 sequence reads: CASRLGRNQPQHF. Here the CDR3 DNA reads TGTGCCAGCAGACTGGGGCGGAATCAGCCCCAGCATTTT.

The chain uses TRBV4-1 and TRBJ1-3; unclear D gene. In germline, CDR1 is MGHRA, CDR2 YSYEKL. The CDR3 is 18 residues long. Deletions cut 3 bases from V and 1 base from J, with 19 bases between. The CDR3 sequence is CASSQVLRGRRSGNTIYF. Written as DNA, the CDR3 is TGCGCCAGCAGCCAGGTGTTGCGTGGCAGGCGTTCTGGAAACACCATATATTTT.

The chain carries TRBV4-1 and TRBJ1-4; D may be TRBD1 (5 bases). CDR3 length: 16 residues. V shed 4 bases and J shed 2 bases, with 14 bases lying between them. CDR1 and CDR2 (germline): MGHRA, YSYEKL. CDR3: CASSLQGFGTNEKLFF. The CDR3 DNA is TGCGCCAGCAGCCTCCAGGGTTTTGGCACTAATGAAAAACTGTTTTTT.

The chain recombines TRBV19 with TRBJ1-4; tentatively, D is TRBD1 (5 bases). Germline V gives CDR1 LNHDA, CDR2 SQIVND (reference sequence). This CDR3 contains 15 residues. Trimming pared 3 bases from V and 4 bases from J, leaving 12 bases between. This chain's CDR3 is CASSIGGLNNEKLFF. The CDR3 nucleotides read TGTGCCAGTAGTATTGGGGGACTGAATAATGAAAAACTGTTTTTT.

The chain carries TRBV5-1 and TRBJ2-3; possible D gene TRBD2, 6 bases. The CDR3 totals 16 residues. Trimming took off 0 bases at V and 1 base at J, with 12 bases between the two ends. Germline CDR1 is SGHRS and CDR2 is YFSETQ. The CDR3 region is CASSLDRGSGTDTQYF. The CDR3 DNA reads TGCGCCAGCAGCTTGGACCGGGGGTCGGGCACAGATACGCAGTATTTT.

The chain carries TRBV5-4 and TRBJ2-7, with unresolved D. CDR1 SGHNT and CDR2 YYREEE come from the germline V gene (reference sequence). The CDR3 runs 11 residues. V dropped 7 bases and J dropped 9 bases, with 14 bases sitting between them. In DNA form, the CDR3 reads TGTGCCAGCGGGCCACCTCACGCGCAGTACTTC. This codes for CASGPPHAQYF.

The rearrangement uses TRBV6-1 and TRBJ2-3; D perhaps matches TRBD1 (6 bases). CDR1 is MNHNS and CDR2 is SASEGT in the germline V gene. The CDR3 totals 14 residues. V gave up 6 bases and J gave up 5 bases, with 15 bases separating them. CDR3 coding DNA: TGTGCCAGCAGGGGGGATCAGGGGATAGATACGCAGTATTTT. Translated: CASRGDQGIDTQYF.

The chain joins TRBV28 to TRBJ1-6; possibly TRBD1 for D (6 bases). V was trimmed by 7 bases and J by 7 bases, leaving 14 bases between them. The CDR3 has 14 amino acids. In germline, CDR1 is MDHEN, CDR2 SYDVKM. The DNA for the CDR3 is TGTGCCAGCACCCTAGGACAGCAAAATTCACCCCTCCACTTT. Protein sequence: CASTLGQQNSPLHF.

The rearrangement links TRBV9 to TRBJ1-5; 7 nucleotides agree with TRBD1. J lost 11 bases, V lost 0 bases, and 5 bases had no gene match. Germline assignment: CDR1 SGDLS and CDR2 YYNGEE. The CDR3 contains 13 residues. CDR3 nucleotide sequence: TGTGCCAGCAGCGTAGACGTTGACAGGGCCCAGCATTTT. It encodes CASSVDVDRAQHF.

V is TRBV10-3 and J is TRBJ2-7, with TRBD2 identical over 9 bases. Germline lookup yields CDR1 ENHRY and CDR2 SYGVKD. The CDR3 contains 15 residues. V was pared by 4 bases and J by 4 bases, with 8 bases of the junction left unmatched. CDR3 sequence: CAISGTGLATYEQYF. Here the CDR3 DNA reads TGTGCCATCAGTGGGACGGGACTAGCCACTTACGAGCAGTACTTC.

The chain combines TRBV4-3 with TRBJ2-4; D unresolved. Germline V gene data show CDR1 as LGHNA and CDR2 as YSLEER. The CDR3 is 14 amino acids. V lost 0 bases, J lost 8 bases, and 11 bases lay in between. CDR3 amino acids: CASSQEPPADIQYF. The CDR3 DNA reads TGCGCCAGCAGCCAAGAGCCACCGGCGGACATTCAGTACTTC.

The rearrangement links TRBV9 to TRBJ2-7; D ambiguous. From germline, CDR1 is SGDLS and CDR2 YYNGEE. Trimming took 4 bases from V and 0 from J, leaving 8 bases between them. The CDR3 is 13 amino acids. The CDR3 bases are TGTGCCAGCAGCCCCCCTAGCTCCTACGAGCAGTACTTC. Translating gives CASSPPSSYEQYF. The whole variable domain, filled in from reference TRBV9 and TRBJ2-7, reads DSGVTQTPKHLITATGQRVTLRCSPRSGDLSVYWYQQSLDQGLQFLIQYYNGEERAKGNILERFSAQQFPDLHSELNLSSLELGDSALYFCASSPPSSYEQYFGPGTRLTVT.

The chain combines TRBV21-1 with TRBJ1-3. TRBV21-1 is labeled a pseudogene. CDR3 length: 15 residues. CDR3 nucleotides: TGTGCCAGCAGCAAAGGAACGGAGGAGGGAAACACCATATATTTT. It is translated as CASSKGTEEGNTIYF.

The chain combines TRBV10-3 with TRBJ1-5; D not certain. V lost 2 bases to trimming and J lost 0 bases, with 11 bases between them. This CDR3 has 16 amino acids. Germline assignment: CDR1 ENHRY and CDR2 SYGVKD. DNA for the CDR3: TGTGCCATCAGTGAGAAAGCGGATTATAGCAATCAGCCCCAGCATTTT. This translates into CAISEKADYSNQPQHF.

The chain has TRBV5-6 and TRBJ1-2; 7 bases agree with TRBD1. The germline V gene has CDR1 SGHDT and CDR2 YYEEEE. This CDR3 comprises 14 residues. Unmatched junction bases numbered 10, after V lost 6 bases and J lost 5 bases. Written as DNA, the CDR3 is TGTGCCAGCAACCCTGGGACAGTTACTTATGGCTACACCTTC. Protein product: CASNPGTVTYGYTF.

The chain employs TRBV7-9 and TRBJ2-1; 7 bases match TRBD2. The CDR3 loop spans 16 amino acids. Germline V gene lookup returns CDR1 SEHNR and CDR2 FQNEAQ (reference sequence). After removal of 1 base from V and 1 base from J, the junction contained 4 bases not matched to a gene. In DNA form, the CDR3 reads TGTGCCAGCAGCTTAGGTGGGACTAATTCCTACAATGAGCAGTTCTTC. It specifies CASSLGGTNSYNEQFF. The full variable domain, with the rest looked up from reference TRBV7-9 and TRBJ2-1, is DTGVSQNPRHKITKRGQNVTFRCDPISEHNRLYWYRQTLGQGPEFLTYFQNEAQLEKSRLLSDRFSAERPKGSFSTLEIQRTEQGDSAMYLCASSLGGTNSYNEQFFGPGTRLTVL.

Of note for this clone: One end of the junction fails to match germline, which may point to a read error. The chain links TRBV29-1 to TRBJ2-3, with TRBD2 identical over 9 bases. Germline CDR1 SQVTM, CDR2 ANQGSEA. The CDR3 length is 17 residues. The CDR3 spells CGVDNLWGGGDTDTQYF. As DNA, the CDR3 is TGCGGCGTTGATAACCTCTGGGGCGGGGGGGATACAGATACGCAGTATTTT.

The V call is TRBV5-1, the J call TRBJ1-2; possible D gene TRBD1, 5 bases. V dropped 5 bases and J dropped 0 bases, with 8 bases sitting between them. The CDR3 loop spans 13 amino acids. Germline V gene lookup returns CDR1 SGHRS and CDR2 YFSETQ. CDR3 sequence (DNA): TGCGCCAGCAGATTGACAGCTAACTATGGCTACACCTTC. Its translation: CASRLTANYGYTF.

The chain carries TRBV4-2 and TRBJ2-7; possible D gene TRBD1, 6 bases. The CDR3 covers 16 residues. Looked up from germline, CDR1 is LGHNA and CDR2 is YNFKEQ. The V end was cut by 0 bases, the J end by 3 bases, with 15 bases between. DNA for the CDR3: TGTGCCAGCAGCCAAGATATGGGGGCTTCCTTCTACGAGCAGTACTTC. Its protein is CASSQDMGASFYEQYF.

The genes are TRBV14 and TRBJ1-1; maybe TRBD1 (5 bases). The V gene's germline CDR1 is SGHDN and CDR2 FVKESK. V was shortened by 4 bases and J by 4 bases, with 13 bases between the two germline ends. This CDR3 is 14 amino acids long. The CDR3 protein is CASSPPGHLTEAFF. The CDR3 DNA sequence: TGTGCCAGCAGCCCTCCCGGACACCTCACTGAAGCTTTCTTT. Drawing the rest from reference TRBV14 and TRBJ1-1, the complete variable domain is EAGVTQFPSHSVIEKGQTVTLRCDPISGHDNLYWYRRVMGKEIKFLLHFVKESKQDESGMPNNRFLAERTGGTYSTLKVQPAELEDSGVYFCASSPPGHLTEAFFGQGTRLTVV.